The next 24 T cell receptor beta chains were all read from a single sample in a study. The TRBV12-4/TRBJ1-2 clonotypes were amplified using barcode primers with ligated adaptors. One entry per CDR3 protein results from TCRdb running MiXCR on the multiplex PCR reads. This table holds around 1,400 distinct CDR3 sequences, approximately 20% found once. The specimen sequenced was naive CD4+ T cells sorted from blood. The subset is: naive CD4+ T cells, CD4+CD45RA+CD25-. Every receptor here comes from a female donor with breast cancer.

This clonotype showed up many times. V is TRBV12-3 or TRBV12-4 and J is TRBJ1-2; TRBD1 agrees at 8 bases. This CDR3 contains 12 residues. J was trimmed by 8 bases and V by 8 bases; bases with no gene match: 7. CDR3 region: CASDGQGAGYTF. In DNA form, the CDR3 reads TGTGCCAGCGACGGACAGGGAGCCGGCTACACCTTC.

This clonotype ranks as large (0.1 to 1%). V is TRBV12-3 or TRBV12-4 and J is TRBJ1-2; weak D call: TRBD1 (6 bases). Deletions cut 6 bases from V and 9 bases from J, with 20 bases between. There are 14 residues in the CDR3. The CDR3 region has the DNA TGTGCCAGCAGCTCAACCGACAGGCTTATGAGCTACACCTTC. It specifies CASSSTDRLMSYTF.

This clonotype is labeled as large (0.1 to 1%). This chain uses TRBV12-3 or TRBV12-4 with TRBJ1-2; D uncertain. The V end lost 5 bases, the J end lost 4 bases, and 8 bases lay between the germline ends. This CDR3 has 12 residues. CDR3 sequence: CASSPRPYGYTF. In DNA, the CDR3 is TGTGCCAGCAGTCCCAGGCCCTATGGCTACACCTTC.

The V and J genes are TRBV12-3 or TRBV12-4 and TRBJ1-2; D might be TRBD1 (5 bases). Trimming left V 3 bases short and J 5 bases short, with 13 bases between. The CDR3 contains 14 residues. This chain's CDR3 is CASSFAGDAYGYTF. CDR3 DNA: TGTGCCAGCAGTTTTGCCGGGGACGCGTATGGCTACACCTTC.

This clonotype counts as medium-sized. J is TRBJ1-2 and V is TRBV12-3 or TRBV12-4; D is uncertain. V lost 3 bases to trimming and J lost 2 bases, with 7 bases between them. The length of the CDR3 is 13 residues. CDR3 in amino acids: CASSFQRNYGYTF. CDR3 in DNA: TGTGCCAGCAGTTTTCAACGGAACTATGGCTACACCTTC.

Ten or more counts support this clonotype. The chain joins TRBV12-3 or TRBV12-4 to TRBJ1-2, with D perhaps matching TRBD1 (5 bases). V was trimmed by 1 base and J by 3 bases, leaving 12 bases between them. The CDR3 is made up of 15 amino acids. The CDR3 sequence: CASSLVGDQHYGYTF. DNA for the CDR3: TGTGCCAGCAGTTTAGTAGGGGACCAACACTATGGCTACACCTTC.

This clonotype is labeled as medium-sized. J is TRBJ1-2 and V is TRBV12-3 or TRBV12-4, with TRBD1 as a possible D gene (5 bases). The CDR3 sequence is 13 residues long. V lost 6 bases and J lost 7, with 15 bases in between. CDR3 nucleotides: TGTGCCAGCAGCCAACTCAGGGAGGGTGGCTACACCTTC. Amino acid sequence: CASSQLREGGYTF.

This clonotype counts as medium-sized. The chain couples TRBV12-3 or TRBV12-4 to TRBJ1-2; no clear D gene. CDR3 length equals 13 residues. Trimming cost V 2 bases and J 4 bases, with 8 bases left between them. The CDR3: CASSLPFSYGYTF. Here the CDR3 DNA reads TGTGCCAGCAGTTTACCGTTTAGCTATGGCTACACCTTC.

By proportion, this clonotype is medium-sized (0.01 to 0.1%). The CDR3 DNA is TGTGCCAGCAGAACACAGGGGAACTATGGCTACACCTTC. It yields the protein CASRTQGNYGYTF. The chain employs TRBV12-3 or TRBV12-4 and TRBJ1-2; 7 bases agree with TRBD1. Unmatched junction bases numbered 3, after V lost 6 bases and J lost 2 bases. This CDR3 has 13 residues.

The chain employs TRBV12-3 or TRBV12-4 and TRBJ1-2, with 8 positions matching TRBD1. The V segment lost 4 bases and the J segment 9 bases; nucleotides outside the gene matches: 4. This CDR3 is 12 amino acids long. Here the CDR3 DNA reads TGTGCCAGCAGTTCGGGACAGGCCAGCTACACCTTC. This encodes CASSSGQASYTF.

The chain is built from TRBV12-3 or TRBV12-4 and TRBJ1-2; 8 bases line up with TRBD1. V shed 7 bases, J shed 1 base, and the junction held 5 bases outside the gene matches. The CDR3 is 14 residues long. The CDR3, as DNA: TGTGCCAGCACCGGGACAGGTGATAACTATGGCTACACCTTC. Its protein product is CASTGTGDNYGYTF.

The V call is TRBV12-3 or TRBV12-4, the J call TRBJ1-2; the match to TRBD1 covers 10 bases. The CDR3 has 16 residues. CDR3 coding DNA: TGTGTCAGTAGTCCTGGGACAGGGGATCTTAACTATGGCTACACCTTC. This gives the protein CVSSPGTGDLNYGYTF.

By sample fraction, this clonotype is medium-sized. CDR3 sequence: CASGAQGRAGYTF. The CDR3 DNA reads as TGTGCCAGCGGGGCCCAGGGCAGGGCTGGCTACACCTTC. V and J are TRBV12-3 or TRBV12-4 and TRBJ1-2; the D gene is possibly TRBD1 (5 bases). This CDR3 is 13 amino acids long. Deletions cut 8 bases from V and 7 bases from J, with 17 bases between.

In its sample, this clonotype ranks as large. V gene TRBV12-3 or TRBV12-4 combines with J gene TRBJ1-2; D gene unclear. The CDR3 is made up of 14 amino acids. V was cut by 1 base and J by 5 bases, with 11 bases left in between. CDR3 amino acids: CASSLEDRGYGYTF. The CDR3 DNA sequence: TGTGCCAGCAGTTTAGAGGATAGAGGGTATGGCTACACCTTC.

The sample holds a few counts of this clonotype. Just one base apart from a much larger clone, this may be a read error. This rearrangement joins TRBV12-3 or TRBV12-4 to TRBJ1-2; D remains ambiguous. The CDR3 contains 13 residues. Trimming took 7 bases from V and 3 from J, leaving 12 bases between them. The CDR3: CASTLERYYGYTF. CDR3 DNA sequence: TGTGCCAGCACCCTGGAGAGGTACTATGGCTACACCTTC.

A few counts support this clonotype. The gene calls are TRBV12-3 or TRBV12-4 and TRBJ1-2; possible D gene TRBD1, 6 bases. Trimming removed 4 bases from V and 7 bases from J, with 22 bases in between. The CDR3 is made up of 16 amino acids. The CDR3 nucleotides are TGTGCCAGCAGTTCGTATTCCGGGACAAGGGGTTCTGGCTACACCTTC. This codes for CASSSYSGTRGSGYTF.

By its share, this clonotype is medium-sized (0.01 to 0.1%). This chain connects TRBV12-3 or TRBV12-4 to TRBJ1-2, with TRBD1 as a possible D gene (6 bases). The CDR3 has 13 amino acids. The V and J ends lost 6 bases and 8 bases respectively, with 16 bases between them. As DNA, the CDR3 is TGTGCCAGCAGGCCGACAGGACCGGCAGGCTACACCTTC. Translated, it gives CASRPTGPAGYTF.

The V and J genes are TRBV12-3 or TRBV12-4 and TRBJ1-2; 8 bases agree with TRBD1. The ends lost 5 bases at V and 4 bases at J; junction bases unmatched: 6. This CDR3 spans 14 amino acids. The CDR3 sequence: CASSGQGQAYGYTF. In DNA, the CDR3 is TGTGCCAGCAGTGGACAGGGACAGGCCTATGGCTACACCTTC.

The rearrangement links TRBV12-3 or TRBV12-4 to TRBJ1-2; D ambiguous. The V and J ends lost 6 bases and 7 bases respectively, with 9 bases between them. This CDR3 comprises 11 residues. The CDR3 DNA sequence: TGTGCCAGCAGCCCACACGGTGGCTACACCTTC. The encoded protein is CASSPHGGYTF.

This clonotype rates as medium-sized. This chain joins TRBV12-3 or TRBV12-4 and TRBJ1-2, with TRBD1 as a possible D gene (5 bases). V gave up 2 bases and J gave up 5 bases, with 21 bases separating them. This CDR3 has 17 residues. The CDR3 sequence is CASSLFGDPLEQYGYTF. The CDR3 DNA follows: TGTGCCAGCAGTTTATTCGGGGACCCTTTGGAACAATATGGCTACACCTTC.

In its sample, this clonotype was seen a few times. The V call is TRBV12-3 or TRBV12-4, the J call TRBJ1-2; perhaps TRBD1 as D (6 bases). V lost 5 bases and J lost 5, with 12 bases in between. This CDR3 has 13 residues. As DNA, the CDR3 is TGTGCCAGCAGTCCGGACAGCCCTTATGGCTACACCTTC. Translated: CASSPDSPYGYTF.

This clonotype appeared many times. The V call is TRBV12-3 or TRBV12-4, the J call TRBJ1-2; no clear D gene. The CDR3 has 14 amino acids. Trimming left V 1 base short and J 5 bases short, with 11 bases between. In nucleotides, the CDR3 is TGTGCCAGCAGTTTAGAGGACGACCGGTATGGCTACACCTTC. Amino acid sequence: CASSLEDDRYGYTF.

This clonotype is judged medium-sized. The rearrangement links TRBV12-3 or TRBV12-4 to TRBJ1-2, with D possibly being TRBD1 (6 bases). V gave up 4 bases and J gave up 6 bases, with 15 bases separating them. The CDR3 loop spans 14 amino acids. The CDR3 sequence is CASSSPQGANGYTF. The CDR3 nucleotides read TGTGCCAGCAGTTCCCCACAGGGAGCAAATGGCTACACCTTC.

Written as DNA, the CDR3 is TGTGCCAGCGCTGCTAACTATGGCTACACCTTC. Translation: CASAANYGYTF. This rearrangement joins TRBV12-3 or TRBV12-4 to TRBJ1-2; D remains ambiguous. The CDR3 covers 11 residues. V lost 8 bases to trimming and J lost 0 bases, with 4 bases between them.